The clone carrying this T cell receptor (beta chain) has just one count. The sample originates from a study of control samples from healthy donors and cancer patients. The assay was immunoSEQ multiplex PCR, and TCRdb's table has in-frame clones only and misses some. The data contain some 150,000 clones, about nine tenths of them singletons. Sequenced input: blood. The receptor's source is a woman in her 30s in good health.

The CDR3 protein is CASSVAGGPGDTQYF. The CDR3 DNA sequence: TGTGCCAGCAGCGTAGCGGGAGGGCCGGGAGATACGCAGTATTTT. V and J are TRBV9 and TRBJ2-3, with 8 bases matching TRBD2. After removal of 0 bases from V and 5 bases from J, the junction contained 5 bases not matched to a gene. Germline assignment: CDR1 SGDLS and CDR2 YYNGEE. The CDR3 loop spans 15 amino acids.